Shown below are 4 T cell receptor beta chains from a single sample sequenced in a study of spatial heterogeneity in lung cancer. Overall study results and limits: Mutation tallies in tumors tracked expanded intratumoral alpha and beta TCR counts.

As to time point: sample taken at primary tumor resection. Antigens for these TCRs are unknown. Via MiXCR, TCRdb re-called the 5' RACE reads, giving one row per CDR3 protein. Among about 13,000 distinct CDR3 sequences listed, approximately 2.9% were seen once. Material: lung tumor tissue, obtained at surgery. Receptor source: a male donor with early-stage non-small cell lung cancer.

This clonotype was counted many times. The chain is built from TRBV29-1 and TRBJ2-7; D possibly corresponds to TRBD1 (6 bases). The CDR3 totals 13 residues. V was trimmed by 1 base and J by 6 bases, leaving 13 bases between them. Germline CDR1 reads SQVTM; CDR2 reads ANQGSEA. CDR3 sequence reads: CSVEGSGAAEQYF. In DNA form, the CDR3 reads TGCAGCGTTGAAGGTTCAGGGGCAGCCGAGCAGTACTTC.

Relative to its sample, this clonotype is medium-sized. V gene TRBV20-1 combines with J gene TRBJ2-7, with D possibly TRBD1 on 5 matching bases. The ends were cut back, 4 bases at V and 2 bases at J, with 9 bases in the middle. Germline V gene lookup returns CDR1 DFQATT and CDR2 SNEGSKA (reference sequence). There are 12 residues in the CDR3. The CDR3 sequence: CSAKRGPYEQYF. Written as DNA, the CDR3 is TGCAGTGCTAAAAGGGGCCCCTACGAGCAGTACTTC.

In this sample, this clonotype turned up many times. The CDR3: CASRWRQNSYNEQFF. In nucleotides, the CDR3 is TGTGCCAGCAGATGGAGACAGAACTCCTACAATGAGCAGTTCTTC. J is TRBJ2-1 and V is TRBV6-2 or TRBV6-3; D may be TRBD1 (5 bases). The CDR3 length is 15 residues. Trimming shortened V by 6 bases and J by 0 bases, and 12 bases separated the two germline ends. Germline CDR1 MNHEY, CDR2 SVGEGT.

By frequency in the sample, this clonotype is medium-sized. The J gene is TRBJ2-2, the V gene TRBV20-1, with 9 bases fitting TRBD2. Germline V gene sequence: CDR1 DFQATT, CDR2 SNEGSKA (reference sequence). CDR3 length: 16 amino acids. The V gene end was trimmed by 3 bases and the J gene end by 6 bases; junction bases not matched to a gene: 11. The CDR3 spells CSARPPKRGVAGELFF. Here the CDR3 DNA reads TGCAGTGCTAGGCCCCCCAAGCGGGGGGTGGCCGGGGAGCTGTTTTTT.